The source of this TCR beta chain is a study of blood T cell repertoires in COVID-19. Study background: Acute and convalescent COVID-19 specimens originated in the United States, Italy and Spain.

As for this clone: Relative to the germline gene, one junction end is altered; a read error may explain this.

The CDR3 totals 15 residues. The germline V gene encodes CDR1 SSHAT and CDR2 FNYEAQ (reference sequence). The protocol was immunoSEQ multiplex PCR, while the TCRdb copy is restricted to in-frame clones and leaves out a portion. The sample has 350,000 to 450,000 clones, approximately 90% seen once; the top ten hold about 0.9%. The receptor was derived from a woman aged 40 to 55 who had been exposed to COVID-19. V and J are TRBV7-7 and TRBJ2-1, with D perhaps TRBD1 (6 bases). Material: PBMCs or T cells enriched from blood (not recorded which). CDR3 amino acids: CASSLDRTPYNEQFF. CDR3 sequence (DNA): TGTGCTAGCAGCCTCGACAGGACCCCCTACAATGAGCAGTTCTTC.